This TCR beta chain was captured by sequencing in a study of T cells after posttransplantation cyclophosphamide. Busulfan-fludarabine conditioning, marrow transplant, and cyclophosphamide on days +3 and +4 were administered. General study results and limits: Recipient CMV seropositivity and CMV reactivation strongly tracked TRB clonality. Later post-transplant blood repertoires were often dominated by donor CD8+ memory clones. Blood and skin or GI T cell repertoires showed limited TRB overlap.

Data came from immunoSEQ multiplex PCR; TCRdb stores just in-frame clones and leaves some out. The table records some 10,000 clones, roughly 80% of them present only once. With respect to this clone: Its antigen remains unidentified.

Sequencing used PBMCs, obtained after allogeneic stem cell transplant with posttransplant cyclophosphamide. This TCR derives from a female patient between 50 and 59 years old who received an allogeneic stem cell transplant from a related donor, was CMV-positive, and had no GVHD. A subset of T cells may come from the graft donor.

This CDR3 reads CASSKGQGLGYTF. CDR3 in DNA: TGTGCCAGCAGCAAGGGACAGGGTCTTGGCTACACCTTC. The gene calls are TRBV6-1 and TRBJ1-2; 9 bases match TRBD1. The CDR3 has 13 residues. Unmatched junction bases numbered 6, after V lost 6 bases and J lost 7 bases. CDR1 and CDR2 from the germline V gene are MNHNS and SASEGT.